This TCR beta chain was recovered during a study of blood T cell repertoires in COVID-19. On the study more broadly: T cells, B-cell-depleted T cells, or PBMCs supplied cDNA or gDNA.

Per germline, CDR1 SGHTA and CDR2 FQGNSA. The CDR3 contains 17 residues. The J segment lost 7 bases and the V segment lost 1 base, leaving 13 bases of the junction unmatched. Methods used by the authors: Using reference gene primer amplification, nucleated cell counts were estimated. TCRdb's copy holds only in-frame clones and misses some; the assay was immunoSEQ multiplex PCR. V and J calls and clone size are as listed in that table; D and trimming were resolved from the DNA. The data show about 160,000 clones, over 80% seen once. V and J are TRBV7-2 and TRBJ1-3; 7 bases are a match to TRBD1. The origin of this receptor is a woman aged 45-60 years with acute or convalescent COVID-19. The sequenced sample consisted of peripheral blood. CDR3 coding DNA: TGTGCCAGCAGCTTAGACAACAGGGGTATATTTGGGAACACCATATATTTT. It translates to CASSLDNRGIFGNTIYF.